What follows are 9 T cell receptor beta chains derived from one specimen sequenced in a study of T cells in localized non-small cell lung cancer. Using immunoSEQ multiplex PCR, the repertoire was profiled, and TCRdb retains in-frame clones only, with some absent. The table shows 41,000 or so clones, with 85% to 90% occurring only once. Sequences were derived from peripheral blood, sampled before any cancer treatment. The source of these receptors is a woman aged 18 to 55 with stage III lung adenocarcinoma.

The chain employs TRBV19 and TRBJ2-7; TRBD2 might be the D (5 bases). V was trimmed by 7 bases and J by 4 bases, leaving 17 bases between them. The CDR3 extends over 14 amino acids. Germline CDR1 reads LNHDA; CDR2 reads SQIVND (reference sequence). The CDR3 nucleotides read TGTGCCAGTAAAGAGGGCCCGGCCACTTACGAGCAGTACTTC. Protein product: CASKEGPATYEQYF.

CDR3 nucleotide sequence: TGTGCCAGTAGTAGACGGACAGGGGGGCAGAGCAATCAGCCCCAGCATTTT. It codes for CASSRRTGGQSNQPQHF. The chain recombines TRBV19 with TRBJ1-5, with 10 positions matching TRBD1. The germline V gene has CDR1 LNHDA and CDR2 SQIVND (reference sequence). The CDR3 runs to 17 residues. The junction had 7 bases not matched to a gene; V was cut back by 4 bases and J by 1 base.

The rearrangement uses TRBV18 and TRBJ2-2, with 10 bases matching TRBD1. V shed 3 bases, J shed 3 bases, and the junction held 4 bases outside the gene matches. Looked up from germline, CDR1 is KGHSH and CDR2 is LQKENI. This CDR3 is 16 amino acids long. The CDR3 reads CASSPRQGADTGELFF. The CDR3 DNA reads TGTGCCAGCTCACCCCGACAGGGGGCGGACACCGGGGAGCTGTTTTTT.

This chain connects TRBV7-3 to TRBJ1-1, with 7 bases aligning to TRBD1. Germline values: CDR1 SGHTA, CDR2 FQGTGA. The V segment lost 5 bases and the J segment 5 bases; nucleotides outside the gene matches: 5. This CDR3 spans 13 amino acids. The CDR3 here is CASSQQGRTEAFF. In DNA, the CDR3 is TGTGCCAGCAGCCAACAGGGGAGGACTGAAGCTTTCTTT.

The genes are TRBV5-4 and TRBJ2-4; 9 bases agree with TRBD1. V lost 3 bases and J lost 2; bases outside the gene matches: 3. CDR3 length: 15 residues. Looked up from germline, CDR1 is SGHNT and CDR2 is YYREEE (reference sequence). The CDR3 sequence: CASSSTGGTKNIQYF. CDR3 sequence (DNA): TGTGCCAGCAGCTCCACAGGGGGCACCAAAAACATTCAGTACTTC.

The CDR3 loop reads CASSLVRTGELFF. CDR3 in DNA: TGTGCCAGCAGCTTAGTCCGGACCGGGGAGCTGTTTTTT. V and J are TRBV7-2 and TRBJ2-2, with unresolved D. The germline CDR1 and CDR2 sequences are SGHTA and FQGNSA. Trimming stripped 1 base from V and 5 bases from J, with 5 bases between. The CDR3 length is 13 residues.

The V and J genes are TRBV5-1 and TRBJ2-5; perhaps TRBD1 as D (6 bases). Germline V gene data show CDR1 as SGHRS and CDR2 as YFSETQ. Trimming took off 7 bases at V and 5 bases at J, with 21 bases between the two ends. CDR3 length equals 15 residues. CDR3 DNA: TGCGCCAGCCTGGGAAATATGGGGGCAGCGGAGACCCAGTACTTC. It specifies CASLGNMGAAETQYF.

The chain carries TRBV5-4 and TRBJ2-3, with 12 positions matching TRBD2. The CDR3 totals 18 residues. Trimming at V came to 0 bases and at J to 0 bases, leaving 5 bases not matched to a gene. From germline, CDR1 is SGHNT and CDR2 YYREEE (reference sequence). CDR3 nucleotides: TGTGCCAGCAGCTTGGCATCTAGCGGGGGGGCCAGCACAGATACGCAGTATTTT. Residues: CASSLASSGGASTDTQYF.

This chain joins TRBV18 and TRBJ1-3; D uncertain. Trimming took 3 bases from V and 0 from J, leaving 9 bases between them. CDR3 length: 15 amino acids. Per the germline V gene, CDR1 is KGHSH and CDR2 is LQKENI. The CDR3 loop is CASSPESLSGNTIYF. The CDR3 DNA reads TGTGCCAGCTCACCTGAGTCTCTCTCTGGAAACACCATATATTTT.